Given below is one T cell receptor (beta chain) in context. The target antigen is unknown. Alongside a J-beta primer mix, a sample-barcoded 5' primer served in a second PCR lasting roughly 6 to 12 cycles. MiXCR, applied by TCRdb to the 5' RACE reads, yields one record per CDR3 protein. The top ten hold about 32% of the sample, which has about 690,000 distinct CDR3 sequences, 40% to 50% seen once. These data originate in a study of blood T cells in healthy people across ages. Study-wide results and limits: No conclusive comparison of naive versus antigen-experienced cells was possible with unsorted PBMCs.

Donation came from healthy Caucasian individuals in Russia who were aged roughly 6 to 100. Researchers isolated at least 6 million PBMCs per sample. The TCR originated in an elderly man in good health. Sequenced: blood.

CDR3 bases: TGTGCCAGCAGTTACTCAGGACGATCATCCTTCTTC. Protein: CASSYSGRSSFF. The rearrangement uses TRBV6-2 or TRBV6-3 and TRBJ2-1; D call uncertain. There are 12 residues in the CDR3. Trimming shortened V by 0 bases and J by 16 bases, and 13 bases separated the two germline ends. The germline CDR1 and CDR2 sequences are MNHEY and SVGEGT.